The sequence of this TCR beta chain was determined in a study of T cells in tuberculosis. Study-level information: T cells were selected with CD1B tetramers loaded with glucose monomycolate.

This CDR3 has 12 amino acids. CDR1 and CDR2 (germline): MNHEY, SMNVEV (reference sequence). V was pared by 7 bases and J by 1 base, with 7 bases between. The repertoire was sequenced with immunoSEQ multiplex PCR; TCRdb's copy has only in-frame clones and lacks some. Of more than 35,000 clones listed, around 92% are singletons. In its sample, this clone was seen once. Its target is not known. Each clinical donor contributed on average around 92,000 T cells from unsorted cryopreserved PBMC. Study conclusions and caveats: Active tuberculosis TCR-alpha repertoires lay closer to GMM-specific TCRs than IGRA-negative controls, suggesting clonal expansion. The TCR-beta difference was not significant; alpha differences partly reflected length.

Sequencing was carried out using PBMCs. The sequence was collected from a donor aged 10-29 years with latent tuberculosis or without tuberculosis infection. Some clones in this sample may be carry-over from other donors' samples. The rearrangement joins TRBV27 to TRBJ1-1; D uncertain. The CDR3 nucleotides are TGTGCCAGCATGAGGCGGAACACTGAAGCTTTCTTT. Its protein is CASMRRNTEAFF.